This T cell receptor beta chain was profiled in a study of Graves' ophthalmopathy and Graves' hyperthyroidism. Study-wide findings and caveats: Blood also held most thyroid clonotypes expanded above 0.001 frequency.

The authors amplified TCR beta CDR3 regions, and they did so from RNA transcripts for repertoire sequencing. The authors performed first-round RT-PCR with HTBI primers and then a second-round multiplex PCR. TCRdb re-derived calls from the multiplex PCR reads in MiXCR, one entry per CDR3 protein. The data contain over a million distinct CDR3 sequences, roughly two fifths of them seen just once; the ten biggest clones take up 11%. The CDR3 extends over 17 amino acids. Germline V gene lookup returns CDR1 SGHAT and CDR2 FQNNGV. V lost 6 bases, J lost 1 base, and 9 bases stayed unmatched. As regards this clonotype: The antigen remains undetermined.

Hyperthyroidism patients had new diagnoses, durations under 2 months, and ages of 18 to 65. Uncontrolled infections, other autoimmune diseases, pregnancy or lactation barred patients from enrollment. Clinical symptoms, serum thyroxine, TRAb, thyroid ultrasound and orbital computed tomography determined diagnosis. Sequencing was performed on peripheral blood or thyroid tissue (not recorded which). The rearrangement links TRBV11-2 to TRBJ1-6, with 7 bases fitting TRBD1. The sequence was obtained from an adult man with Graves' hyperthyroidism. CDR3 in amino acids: CASSTDRLGSYNSPLHF. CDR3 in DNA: TGTGCCAGCAGTACGGACAGGCTGGGGTCCTATAATTCACCCCTCCACTTT.